One sample yielded the 29 T cell receptor beta chains listed below, sequenced in a study of identical twins. TCRdb re-derived calls from the 5' RACE reads in MiXCR, one entry per CDR3 protein. Of 450,000 or so distinct CDR3 sequences in the sample, approximately 15% are singletons; the top ten hold about 0.53%. This sample was also put to use in a study of yellow fever vaccine responses in identical twins.

The source material was CD4+ T cells sorted from blood. The source of these receptors is a woman under 30 in good health.

As DNA, the CDR3 is TGCAGTGCACTTCCCCACGGGACAGTCTACGAGCAGTACTTC. Its translation: CSALPHGTVYEQYF. This rearrangement joins TRBV20-1 to TRBJ2-7; the match to TRBD1 covers 7 bases. The germline CDR1 and CDR2 sequences are DFQATT and SNEGSKA (reference sequence). The V and J ends lost 6 bases and 3 bases, in that order; junction bases with no gene match: 11. CDR3 size: 14 residues.

This clonotype was detected a few times. The V and J genes are TRBV6-2 or TRBV6-3 and TRBJ2-1; D ambiguous. Trimming took off 7 bases at V and 6 bases at J, with 7 bases between the two ends. This CDR3 contains 11 residues. Germline-derived CDR1 and CDR2 are MNHEY and SVGEGT. Written as DNA, the CDR3 is TGTGCCAGCAAAGCCCTCAATGAGCAGTTCTTC. This encodes CASKALNEQFF.

This clonotype has just a few counts. The chain uses TRBV20-1 and TRBJ2-3; a weak D match, TRBD2 (5 bases). The CDR3 runs 14 residues. Germline V gives CDR1 DFQATT, CDR2 SNEGSKA (reference sequence). V was shortened by 6 bases and J by 4 bases, with 17 bases between the two germline ends. CDR3 sequence (DNA): TGCAGTGCGCCAACTAGACGTATTTCAGATACGCAGTATTTT. Encoded protein: CSAPTRRISDTQYF.

In its sample, this clonotype was seen many times. This rearrangement joins TRBV7-9 to TRBJ2-1; 9 nucleotides line up with TRBD2. This CDR3 contains 13 residues. The J segment lost 8 bases and the V segment lost 3 bases, leaving 2 bases of the junction unmatched. CDR1 is SEHNR, CDR2 FQNEAQ, per germline (reference sequence). CDR3 bases: TGTGCCAGCAGCTTCGTAGCGGGAGATGAGCAGTTCTTC. Translating gives CASSFVAGDEQFF.

The chain carries TRBV20-1 and TRBJ2-3, with D possibly matching TRBD1 (6 bases). V lost 4 bases, J lost 5 bases, and 19 bases lay in between. The germline V gene has CDR1 DFQATT and CDR2 SNEGSKA (reference sequence). The CDR3 length is 15 residues. The CDR3 bases are TGCAGTGCTATCCCCTTGGGGCCACAGGGAGATACGCAGTATTTT. It specifies CSAIPLGPQGDTQYF.

V gene TRBV20-1 combines with J gene TRBJ2-1; 8 bases are shared with TRBD2. The CDR3 consists of 16 residues. CDR1 and CDR2 from the germline V gene are DFQATT and SNEGSKA (reference sequence). Unmatched junction bases numbered 9, after V lost 1 base and J lost 4 bases. The CDR3 loop is CSARGTREGQYNEQFF. CDR3 coding DNA: TGCAGTGCTAGAGGGACACGGGAGGGGCAATACAATGAGCAGTTCTTC.

This clonotype was seen more than once but under ten times. The genes are TRBV28 and TRBJ2-7; 7 nucleotides agree with TRBD1. The CDR3 runs 12 residues. Germline-derived CDR1 and CDR2 are MDHEN and SYDVKM. With V trimmed by 6 bases and J by 4 bases, 3 bases remained unmatched. CDR3 sequence (DNA): TGTGCCAGCAGGTCGACAGGGTACGAGCAGTACTTC. Translating gives CASRSTGYEQYF. The variable domain in full, with the rest retrieved from reference TRBV28 and TRBJ2-7, is DVKVTQSSRYLVKRTGEKVFLECVQDMDHENMFWYRQDPGLGLRLIYFSYDVKMKEKGDIPEGYSVSREKKERFSLILESASTNQTSMYLCASRSTGYEQYFGPGTRLTVT.

J is TRBJ2-1 and V is TRBV24-1, with a tentative D call TRBD1 (6 bases). The germline V and J ends were trimmed by 3 bases and 2 bases, with 10 bases remaining between them. Germline V gene sequence: CDR1 KGHDR, CDR2 SFDVKD. This CDR3 is 15 amino acids long. CDR3 region: CATSDPGTPYNEQFF. CDR3 coding DNA: TGTGCCACCAGTGATCCCGGGACACCCTACAATGAGCAGTTCTTC.

This clonotype showed up just a few times. The chain recombines TRBV3-1 with TRBJ2-2, with D possibly TRBD2 on 6 matching bases. V shed 3 bases and J shed 5 bases, with 16 bases lying between them. Germline loops: CDR1 LGHDT, CDR2 YNNKEL (reference sequence). This CDR3 has 16 amino acids. CDR3 sequence reads: CASSQLGGRGTGELFF. The CDR3 DNA is TGTGCCAGCAGCCAGCTCGGGGGAAGGGGAACCGGGGAGCTGTTTTTT.

This rearrangement joins TRBV2 to TRBJ2-1; the match to TRBD2 covers 10 bases. With 3 bases clipped from V and 1 base from J, the junction kept 3 bases outside the gene matches. This CDR3 has 16 residues. Germline CDR1 and CDR2: SNHLY and FYNNEI. The CDR3 is CASSDPSGRSYNEQFF. In DNA, the CDR3 is TGTGCCAGCAGTGACCCTAGCGGGAGATCCTACAATGAGCAGTTCTTC.

This chain joins TRBV3-1 and TRBJ2-7, with TRBD2 as a possible D gene (6 bases). The CDR3 extends over 13 amino acids. The germline V and J ends were trimmed by 7 bases and 5 bases, with 15 bases remaining between them. Germline lookup yields CDR1 LGHDT and CDR2 YNNKEL (reference sequence). CDR3 sequence: CASTPGVYNEQYF. The DNA of the CDR3 is TGTGCCAGCACCCCGGGGGTTTACAACGAGCAGTACTTC.

The J gene is TRBJ2-7, the V gene TRBV28; D assignment may be TRBD1 or TRBD2 (5 bases each). Germline CDR1 is MDHEN and CDR2 is SYDVKM. The V end lost 2 bases, the J end lost 2 bases, and 16 bases lay between the germline ends. CDR3 length: 16 residues. The CDR3 protein is CASSLATGLSTYEQYF. In nucleotides, the CDR3 is TGTGCCAGCAGTTTAGCCACAGGACTCTCAACCTACGAGCAGTACTTC.

This clonotype was seen more than once but under ten times. The chain combines TRBV6-5 with TRBJ2-1; tentatively, D is TRBD2 (5 bases). The V gene lost 3 bases and the J gene lost 7 bases, with 13 bases spanning the gap. The CDR3 is 14 residues long. The germline V gene encodes CDR1 MNHEY and CDR2 SVGAGI. The CDR3 coding sequence is TGTGCCAGCAGTTATGTGGGAGTGGGAAATGAGCAGTTCTTC. As protein: CASSYVGVGNEQFF.

This chain uses TRBV4-2 with TRBJ2-7; TRBD2 matches 14 bases. Germline CDR1 and CDR2: LGHNA and YNFKEQ. The CDR3 is made up of 16 amino acids. The junction had 7 bases not matched to a gene; V was cut back by 6 bases and J by 3 bases. In DNA, the CDR3 is TGTGCCAGCAGTCACGCCGGGACTAGCGGGAGCTACGAGCAGTACTTC. Protein product: CASSHAGTSGSYEQYF.

This sequence joins TRBV10-3 and TRBJ1-1; 7 nucleotides match TRBD1. CDR1 ENHRY and CDR2 SYGVKD come from the germline V gene. Germline trimming cut 6 bases from V and 4 bases from J; bases unmatched to any gene: 5. The CDR3 loop spans 13 amino acids. The CDR3 bases are TGTGCCATCAGCGACAGGGCCAGCACTGAAGCTTTCTTT. Translated: CAISDRASTEAFF.

The rearrangement uses TRBV5-1 and TRBJ2-7, with TRBD1 as a possible D gene (6 bases). Germline V gene lookup returns CDR1 SGHRS and CDR2 YFSETQ. The CDR3 covers 15 residues. Trimming took off 1 base at V and 5 bases at J, with 16 bases between the two ends. As DNA, the CDR3 is TGCGCCAGCAGCTTGTTGTCGTACAGGGCCAACGAGCAGTACTTC. It translates to CASSLLSYRANEQYF.

There are a few counts of this clonotype. The J gene is TRBJ2-3, the V gene TRBV7-2; the match to TRBD2 covers 10 bases. Germline CDR1 is SGHTA and CDR2 is FQGNSA. Trimming cost V 2 bases and J 2 bases; bases outside gene matches: 4. The CDR3 sequence is 16 residues long. Here the CDR3 DNA reads TGTGCCAGCAGCTTAAGGAGCGGGAGGGCCACAGATACGCAGTATTTT. Its protein is CASSLRSGRATDTQYF. The entire variable domain, with the rest obtained from reference TRBV7-2 and TRBJ2-3, is as follows: GAGVSQSPSNKVTEKGKDVELRCDPISGHTALYWYRQSLGQGLEFLIYFQGNSAPDKSGLPSDRFSAERTGGSVSTLTIQRTQQEDSAVYLCASSLRSGRATDTQYFGPGTRLTVL.

This clonotype was counted between two and nine times. This CDR3 reads CAISERGPGTDTQYF. The CDR3 DNA reads as TGTGCCATCAGTGAGCGGGGGCCTGGCACAGATACGCAGTATTTT. This chain links TRBV10-3 with TRBJ2-3; the D call may be TRBD1 or TRBD2 (6 bases each). Germline V gene data show CDR1 as ENHRY and CDR2 as SYGVKD. There are 15 residues in the CDR3. Trimming pared 2 bases from V and 1 base from J, leaving 10 bases between.

The chain joins TRBV9 to TRBJ2-7; TRBD1 might be the D (5 bases). Germline-derived CDR1 and CDR2 are SGDLS and YYNGEE. This CDR3 has 14 residues. The V and J ends lost 1 base and 0 bases respectively, with 8 bases between them. The CDR3 reads CASSVKGDSYEQYF. CDR3 sequence (DNA): TGTGCCAGCAGCGTAAAAGGGGACTCCTACGAGCAGTACTTC.

This clonotype has just a few counts. The V and J genes are TRBV12-5 and TRBJ2-5, with no clear D. Trimming removed 1 base from V and 2 bases from J, with 5 bases in between. The CDR3 is made up of 13 amino acids. CDR1 is LGHNT, CDR2 FRNRAP, per germline. CDR3 DNA sequence: TGTGCTAGTGGTTTGGGCCTTCAAGAGACCCAGTACTTC. Its protein product is CASGLGLQETQYF.

In this sample, this clonotype turned up a few times. The CDR3: CASTTSDSYNEQFF. The CDR3 DNA reads TGTGCCAGCACAACTAGCGATTCCTACAATGAGCAGTTCTTC. The chain combines TRBV28 with TRBJ2-1; 7 nucleotides line up with TRBD2. The germline CDR1 and CDR2 sequences are MDHEN and SYDVKM. With 7 bases clipped from V and 1 base from J, the junction kept 4 bases outside the gene matches. The CDR3 totals 14 residues.

This chain joins TRBV3-1 and TRBJ2-6; 12 bases agree with TRBD1. V lost 4 bases and J lost 4; bases outside the gene matches: 5. The CDR3 consists of 17 residues. CDR1 and CDR2 (germline): LGHDT, YNNKEL (reference sequence). The CDR3 DNA follows: TGTGCCAGCAGCCCCCGGGACAGGGGGCAAGGGGCCAACGTCCTGACTTTC. Translating gives CASSPRDRGQGANVLTF.

This clonotype was seen many times. The gene calls are TRBV29-1 and TRBJ2-5; D gene unclear. The germline CDR1 and CDR2 sequences are SQVTM and ANQGSEA. The CDR3 loop spans 13 amino acids. V was trimmed by 3 bases and J by 5 bases, leaving 13 bases between them. The CDR3, as DNA: TGCAGCGTTGATCGGCTAGTTGGGGAGACCCAGTACTTC. The encoded protein is CSVDRLVGETQYF. Drawing the rest from reference TRBV29-1 and TRBJ2-5, the complete variable domain is SAVISQKPSRDICQRGTSLTIQCQVDSQVTMMFWYRQQPGQSLTLIATANQGSEATYESGFVIDKFPISRPNLTFSTLTVSNMSPEDSSIYLCSVDRLVGETQYFGPGTRLLVL.

This clonotype was observed many times. V usage is TRBV3-1 and J usage is TRBJ2-7; no clear D. The V gene's germline CDR1 is LGHDT and CDR2 YNNKEL (reference sequence). The CDR3 sequence is 13 residues long. Trimming removed 1 base from V and 6 bases from J, with 10 bases in between. Here the CDR3 DNA reads TGTGCCAGCAGCCAAGCTGAGCGTGGCGAGCAGTACTTC. Its protein product is CASSQAERGEQYF.

This clonotype was seen only a few times. The chain is built from TRBV7-9 and TRBJ2-3, with 8 bases aligning to TRBD2. The ends lost 5 bases at V and 1 base at J; junction bases unmatched: 8. The CDR3 covers 16 residues. Germline values: CDR1 SEHNR, CDR2 FQNEAQ (reference sequence). CDR3 in amino acids: CASSNLLRGGTDTQYF. The CDR3 DNA reads TGTGCCAGCAGCAACCTGTTGCGGGGGGGCACAGATACGCAGTATTTT.

This clonotype appeared a few times. This chain connects TRBV6-2 or TRBV6-3 to TRBJ1-6; 8 nucleotides match TRBD1. The V gene end was trimmed by 8 bases and the J gene end by 10 bases; junction bases not matched to a gene: 10. The CDR3 contains 14 residues. CDR1 and CDR2 (germline): MNHEY, SVGEGT. CDR3 bases: TGTGCCAGCGTCGCAGGGGGCCAATACTCACCCCTCCACTTT. This translates into CASVAGGQYSPLHF.

The V call is TRBV20-1, the J call TRBJ2-1; 8 nucleotides align to TRBD2. The germline V gene has CDR1 DFQATT and CDR2 SNEGSKA (reference sequence). CDR3 length: 17 amino acids. V lost 3 bases, J lost 1 base, and 11 bases stayed unmatched. This CDR3 reads CSARVQLAAQSYNEQFF. The CDR3 DNA reads TGCAGTGCTAGGGTTCAACTAGCGGCCCAGTCCTACAATGAGCAGTTCTTC.

This clonotype was found many times. This chain links TRBV3-1 with TRBJ2-7; D ambiguous. Trimming took off 1 base at V and 6 bases at J, with 7 bases between the two ends. The germline gives CDR1 LGHDT, CDR2 YNNKEL (reference sequence). The CDR3 sequence is 12 residues long. The CDR3 DNA reads as TGTGCCAGCAGCCAAGTTGCGTCCGAGCAGTACTTC. Amino acid sequence: CASSQVASEQYF.

This clonotype came up a few times. This sequence joins TRBV2 and TRBJ2-7; possibly TRBD2 for D (6 bases). V dropped 7 bases and J dropped 1 base, with 11 bases sitting between them. Germline CDR1 SNHLY, CDR2 FYNNEI. This CDR3 has 13 residues. Here the CDR3 DNA reads TGTGCCAGCATGCGGGGATATTCCTACGAGCAGTACTTC. Translated, it gives CASMRGYSYEQYF.